These 10 T cell receptor beta chains were sequenced from one sample in a study of shared clonotypes between healthy human individuals. TCRdb's table, derived via immunoSEQ multiplex PCR, lists solely in-frame clones and lacks some. The table has approximately 1,000,000 clones, around 78% seen once. The sample taken for sequencing was memory CD4+ T cells from PBMCs. Subset of the sample: CD45RA-negative fraction. All receptors derive from a man younger than 30 in good health. Some clones in this sample may be carry-over from other donors' samples.

The chain combines TRBV28 with TRBJ1-2; D is possibly TRBD1 (5 bases). Per the germline V gene, CDR1 is MDHEN and CDR2 is SYDVKM. This CDR3 contains 16 residues. V was trimmed by 5 bases and J by 3 bases, leaving 19 bases between them. CDR3 sequence reads: CASSLPGQLSDYGYTF. The CDR3 bases are TGTGCCAGCAGTCTACCAGGACAACTATCTGACTATGGCTACACCTTC.

In this sample, this clone turned up a few times. This chain joins TRBV6-6 and TRBJ1-4, with D hard to call. In germline, CDR1 is MNHNY, CDR2 SVGAGI (reference sequence). V lost 2 bases and J 14 bases, leaving 9 bases between the germline ends. The CDR3 sequence is 11 residues long. The CDR3 here is CASSYHNWLFF. The CDR3 DNA reads as TGTGCCAGCAGTTACCATAATTGGCTGTTTTTT.

This chain connects TRBV30 to TRBJ2-7; D call uncertain. Trimming removed 3 bases at V and 5 bases at J, with 8 bases between. Germline V gene data show CDR1 as GTSNPN and CDR2 as SVGIG (reference sequence). There are 11 residues in the CDR3. The CDR3 reads CAWRSRDEQYF. The DNA of the CDR3 is TGTGCCTGGAGATCAAGGGACGAGCAGTACTTC.

The rearrangement links TRBV27 to TRBJ1-5; D gene unclear. The CDR3 length is 15 residues. The V end lost 5 bases, the J end lost 0 bases, and 11 bases lay between the germline ends. Germline values: CDR1 MNHEY, CDR2 SMNVEV (reference sequence). The CDR3 loop is CASSHRLPSNQPQHF. CDR3 DNA sequence: TGTGCCAGCAGTCATCGGTTACCTAGCAATCAGCCCCAGCATTTT.

This sequence joins TRBV5-8 and TRBJ2-3, with 10 bases identical to TRBD1. The junction had 9 bases not matched to a gene; V was cut back by 3 bases and J by 8 bases. CDR1 is SGHTS and CDR2 is YDEGEE in the germline V gene. The CDR3 is made up of 15 amino acids. The CDR3 region has the DNA TGTGCCAGCAGCTACCGGGACAGGGGCCTGGGTACGCAGTATTTT. Its translation: CASSYRDRGLGTQYF.

The J gene is TRBJ2-1, the V gene TRBV5-4; TRBD2 aligns across 7 bases. V lost 1 base, J lost 0 bases, and 4 bases stayed unmatched. The CDR3 sequence is 16 residues long. From germline, CDR1 is SGHNT and CDR2 YYREEE (reference sequence). CDR3 sequence (DNA): TGTGCCAGCAGCTTGTTAGGCGGGAGCTCCTACAATGAGCAGTTCTTC. This translates into CASSLLGGSSYNEQFF.

The chain combines TRBV30 with TRBJ2-7; D remains ambiguous. Trimming left V 0 bases short and J 11 bases short, with 17 bases between. Germline CDR1 GTSNPN, CDR2 SVGIG (reference sequence). The CDR3 covers 13 residues. In nucleotides, the CDR3 is TGTGCCTGGAGTGTCGTCCCAGCCGGGTTGGAGTACTTC. The encoded protein is CAWSVVPAGLEYF.

This clone has just a few counts. For the CDR3, the DNA is TGCGCCAGCAGCTTGTCTAGCGGGAGTGGGAATGAGCAGTTCTTC. Translating gives CASSLSSGSGNEQFF. V gene TRBV5-1 combines with J gene TRBJ2-1, with TRBD2 identical over 10 bases. The CDR3 runs 15 residues. V was clipped by 1 base and J by 7 bases; unmatched bases: 5. CDR1 is SGHRS and CDR2 is YFSETQ in the germline V gene.

This clone was detected only once. CDR3 sequence: CASRFGTGYQPQHF. The CDR3 DNA sequence: TGTGCCAGCAGATTCGGCACAGGGTATCAGCCCCAGCATTTT. The genes are TRBV2 and TRBJ1-5; a weak D match, TRBD1 (6 bases). The CDR3 length is 14 residues. CDR1 is SNHLY, CDR2 FYNNEI, per germline. V lost 6 bases to trimming and J lost 5 bases, with 14 bases between them.

This chain connects TRBV5-1 to TRBJ1-3; 8 positions agree with TRBD1. The CDR3 covers 15 residues. The junction had 5 bases not matched to a gene; V was cut back by 4 bases and J by 2 bases. Germline V gene lookup returns CDR1 SGHRS and CDR2 YFSETQ. CDR3 protein: CASSPGQGPGNTIYF. The CDR3 region has the DNA TGCGCCAGCAGCCCAGGACAGGGACCTGGAAACACCATATATTTT.